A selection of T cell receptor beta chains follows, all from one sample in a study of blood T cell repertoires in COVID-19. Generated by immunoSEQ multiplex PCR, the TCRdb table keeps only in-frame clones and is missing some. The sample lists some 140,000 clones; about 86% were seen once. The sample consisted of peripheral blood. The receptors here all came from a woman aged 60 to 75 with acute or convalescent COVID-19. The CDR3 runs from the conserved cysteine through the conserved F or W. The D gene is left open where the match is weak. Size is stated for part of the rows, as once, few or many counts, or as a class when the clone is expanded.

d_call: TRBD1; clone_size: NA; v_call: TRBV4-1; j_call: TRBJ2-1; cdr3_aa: CARDLGDRGDNEQFF; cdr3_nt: TGCGCCAGGGATCTAGGGGACAGGGGTGACAATGAGCAGTTCTTC
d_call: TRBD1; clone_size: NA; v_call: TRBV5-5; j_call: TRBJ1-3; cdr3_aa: CASSNQGGTSGNTIYF; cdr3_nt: TGTGCCAGCAGCAACCAAGGGGGCACCTCTGGAAACACCATATATTTT
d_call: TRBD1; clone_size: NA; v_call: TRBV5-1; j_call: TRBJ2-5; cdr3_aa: CASSPGQFQETQYF; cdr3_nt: TGCGCCAGCAGCCCGGGACAGTTCCAAGAGACCCAGTACTTC
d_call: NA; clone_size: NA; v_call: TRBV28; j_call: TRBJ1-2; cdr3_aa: CASSPGQPVYGYTF; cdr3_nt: TGTGCCAGCAGTCCAGGACAGCCAGTCTATGGCTACACCTTC
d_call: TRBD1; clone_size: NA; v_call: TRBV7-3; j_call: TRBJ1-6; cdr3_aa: CASSITGTGGQPLHF; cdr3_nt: TGTGCCAGCAGCATAACGGGGACAGGGGGGCAACCCCTCCACTTT
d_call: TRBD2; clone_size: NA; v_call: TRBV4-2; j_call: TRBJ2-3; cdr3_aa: CASSQDFSGERTDTQYF; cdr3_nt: TGTGCCAGCAGCCAGGACTTTAGCGGGGAACGCACAGATACGCAGTATTTT
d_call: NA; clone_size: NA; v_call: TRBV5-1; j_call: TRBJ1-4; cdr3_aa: CASSRQVGEEKLFF; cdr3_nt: TGCGCCAGCAGTCGACAGGTAGGCGAAGAAAAACTGTTTTTT
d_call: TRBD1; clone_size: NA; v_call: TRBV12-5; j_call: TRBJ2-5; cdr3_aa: CASGFPRDRGIETQYF; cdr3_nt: TGTGCTAGTGGTTTTCCCCGGGACAGGGGTATAGAGACCCAGTACTTC
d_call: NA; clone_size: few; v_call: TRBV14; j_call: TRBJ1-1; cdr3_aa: CASSQVYSTEAFF; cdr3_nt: TGTGCCAGCAGCCAAGTCTACAGTACTGAAGCTTTCTTT
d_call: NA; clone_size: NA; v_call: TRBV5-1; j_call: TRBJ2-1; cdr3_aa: CASSFTFSDRGGNEQFF; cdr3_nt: TGCGCCAGCAGCTTCACCTTCTCTGACAGGGGAGGGAATGAGCAGTTCTTC
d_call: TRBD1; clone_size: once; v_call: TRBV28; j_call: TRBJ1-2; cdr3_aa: CASRPGRQGAGGYTF; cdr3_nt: TGTGCCAGCCGGCCGGGCCGGCAGGGGGCTGGCGGCTACACCTTC
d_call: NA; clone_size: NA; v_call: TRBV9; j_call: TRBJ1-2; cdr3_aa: CASSVSRTYPTEGNYGYTF; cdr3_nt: TGTGCCAGCAGCGTAAGTAGAACTTACCCGACAGAAGGGAACTATGGCTACACCTTC
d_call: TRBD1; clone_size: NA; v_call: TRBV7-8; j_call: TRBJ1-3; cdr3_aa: CASSLRDRAGNTIYF; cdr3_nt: TGTGCCAGCAGCCTGCGGGACAGGGCCGGAAACACCATATATTTT
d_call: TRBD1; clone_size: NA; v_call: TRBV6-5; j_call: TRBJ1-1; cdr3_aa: CASRGQGALRTEAFF; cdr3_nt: TGTGCCAGCAGGGGACAGGGGGCACTGAGGACTGAAGCTTTCTTT
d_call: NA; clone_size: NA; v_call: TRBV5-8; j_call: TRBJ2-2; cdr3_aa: CASSLGVETNTGELFF; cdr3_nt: TGTGCCAGCAGCTTGGGCGTCGAGACAAACACCGGGGAGCTGTTTTTT
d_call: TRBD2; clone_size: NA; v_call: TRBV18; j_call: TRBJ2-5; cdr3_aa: CASSPGGGRAETQYF; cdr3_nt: TGTGCCAGCTCACCTGGCGGGGGACGGGCAGAGACCCAGTACTTC
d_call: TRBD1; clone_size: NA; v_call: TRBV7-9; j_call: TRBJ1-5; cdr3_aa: CASSPGTGNQPQHF; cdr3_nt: TGTGCCAGCAGCCCCGGGACAGGGAATCAGCCCCAGCATTTT
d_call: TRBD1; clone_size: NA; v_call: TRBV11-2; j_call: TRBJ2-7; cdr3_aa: CASSSGQGAGDEQYF; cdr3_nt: TGTGCCAGCAGCTCGGGACAGGGGGCTGGGGACGAGCAGTACTTC
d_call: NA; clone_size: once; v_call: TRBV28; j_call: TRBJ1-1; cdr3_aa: CASSSVSAFF; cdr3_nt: TGTGCCAGCAGTTCTGTGTCAGCTTTCTTT
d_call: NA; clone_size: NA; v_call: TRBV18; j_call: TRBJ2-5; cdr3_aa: CASSGGQGQETQYF; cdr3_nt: TGTGCCAGCTCGGGGGGCCAGGGACAGGAGACCCAGTACTTC
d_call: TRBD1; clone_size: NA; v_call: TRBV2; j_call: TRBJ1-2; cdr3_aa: CASREDREINYGYTF; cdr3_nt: TGTGCCAGCAGGGAAGACAGGGAAATTAACTATGGCTACACCTTC
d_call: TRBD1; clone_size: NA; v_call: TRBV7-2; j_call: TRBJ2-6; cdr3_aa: CASSLRTGYGGANVLTF; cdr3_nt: TGTGCCAGCAGCTTAAGGACAGGATACGGTGGGGCCAACGTCCTGACTTTC
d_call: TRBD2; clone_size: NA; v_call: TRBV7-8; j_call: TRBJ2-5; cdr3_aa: CASSLAPPTSGGPWGETQYF; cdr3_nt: TGTGCCAGCAGCCTCGCCCCCCCGACTAGCGGGGGGCCATGGGGGGAGACCCAGTACTTC
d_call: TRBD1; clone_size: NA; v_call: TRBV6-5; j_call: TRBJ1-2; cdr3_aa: CASTTGGANYGYTF; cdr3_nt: TGTGCCAGCACCACAGGGGGCGCGAACTATGGCTACACCTTC
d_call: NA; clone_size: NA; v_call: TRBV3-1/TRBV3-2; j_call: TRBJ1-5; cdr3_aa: CASSQDQRGFMEQPQHF; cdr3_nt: TGTGCCAGCAGCCAAGATCAACGGGGTTTCATGGAGCAGCCCCAGCATTTT
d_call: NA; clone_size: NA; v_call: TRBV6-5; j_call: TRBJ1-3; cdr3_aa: CASSSVIGVAGNTIYF; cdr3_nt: TGTGCCAGCAGTTCCGTGATCGGGGTGGCTGGAAACACCATATATTTT
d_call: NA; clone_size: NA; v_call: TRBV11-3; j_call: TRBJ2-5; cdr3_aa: CASTPQGEETQYF; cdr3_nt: TGTGCCAGCACCCCCCAAGGGGAAGAGACCCAGTACTTC
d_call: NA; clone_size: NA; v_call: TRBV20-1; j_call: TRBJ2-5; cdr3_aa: CSASSKVDKTQYF; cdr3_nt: TGCAGTGCTAGTAGTAAAGTCGACAAGACCCAGTACTTC
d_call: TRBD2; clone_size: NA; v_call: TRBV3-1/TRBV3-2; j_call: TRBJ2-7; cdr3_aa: CASSRSGGTYEQYF; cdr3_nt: TGTGCCAGCAGTAGGAGCGGGGGGACCTACGAGCAGTACTTC
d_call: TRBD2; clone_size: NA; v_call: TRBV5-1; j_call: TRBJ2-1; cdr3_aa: CASSLVAGGYNEQFF; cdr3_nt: TGCGCCAGCAGCTTGGTAGCGGGGGGTTACAATGAGCAGTTCTTC
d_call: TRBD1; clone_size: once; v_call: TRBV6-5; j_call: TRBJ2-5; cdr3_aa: CASRGTGQETQYF; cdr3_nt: TGTGCCAGCAGGGGGACAGGGCAAGAGACCCAGTACTTC
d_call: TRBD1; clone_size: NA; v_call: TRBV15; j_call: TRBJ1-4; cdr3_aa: CATRQGDATNEKLFF; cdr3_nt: TGTGCCACCCGACAGGGGGATGCAACTAATGAAAAACTGTTTTTT
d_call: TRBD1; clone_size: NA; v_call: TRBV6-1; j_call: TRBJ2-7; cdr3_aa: CASSELGTGNLGEQYF; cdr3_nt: TGTGCCAGCAGTGAATTGGGGACAGGGAATTTAGGCGAGCAGTACTTC
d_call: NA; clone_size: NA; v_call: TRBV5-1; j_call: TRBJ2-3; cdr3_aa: CASSPPGLSSTDTQYF; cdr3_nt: TGCGCCAGCAGCCCGCCGGGACTCTCTAGCACAGATACGCAGTATTTT
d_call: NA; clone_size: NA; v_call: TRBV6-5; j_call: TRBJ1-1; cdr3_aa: CASTTRGHYTEAFF; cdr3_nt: TGTGCCAGCACGACCAGGGGACATTACACTGAAGCTTTCTTT
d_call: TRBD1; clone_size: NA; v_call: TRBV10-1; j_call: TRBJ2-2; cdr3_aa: CASSAGQGRTGELFF; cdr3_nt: TGCGCCAGCAGTGCCGGACAGGGACGCACCGGGGAGCTGTTTTTT
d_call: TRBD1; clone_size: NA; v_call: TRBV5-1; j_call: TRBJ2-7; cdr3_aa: CASSPGDRNYEQYF; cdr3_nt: TGCGCCAGCAGCCCCGGGGACAGAAACTACGAGCAGTACTTC
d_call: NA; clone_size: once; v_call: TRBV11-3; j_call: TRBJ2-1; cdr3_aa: CASSLEEFSEQFF; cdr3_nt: TGTGCCAGCAGCTTAGAGGAGTTTAGTGAGCAGTTCTTC
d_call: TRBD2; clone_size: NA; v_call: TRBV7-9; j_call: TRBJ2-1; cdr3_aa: CASSLSGGTLNEQFF; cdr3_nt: TGTGCCAGCAGCTTATCGGGGGGGACACTCAATGAGCAGTTCTTC
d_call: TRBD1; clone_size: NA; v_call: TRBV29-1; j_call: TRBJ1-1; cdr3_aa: CSARDRDYTEAFF; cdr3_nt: TGCAGTGCCCGGGACAGGGATTACACTGAAGCTTTCTTT
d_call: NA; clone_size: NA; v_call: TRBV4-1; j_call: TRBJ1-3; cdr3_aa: CASSQNPQGAGNTIYF; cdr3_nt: TGCGCCAGCAGCCAAAACCCCCAAGGGGCTGGAAACACCATATATTTT
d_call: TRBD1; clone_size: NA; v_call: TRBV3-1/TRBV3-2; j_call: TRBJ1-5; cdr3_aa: CASSQGTGQGIRQPQHF; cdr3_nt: TGTGCCAGCAGCCAAGGGACGGGACAGGGTATCCGCCAGCCCCAGCATTTT
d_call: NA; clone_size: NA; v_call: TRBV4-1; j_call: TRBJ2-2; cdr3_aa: CASSQTGELNTGELFF; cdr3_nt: TGCGCCAGCAGCCAGACAGGAGAATTGAACACCGGGGAGCTGTTTTTT
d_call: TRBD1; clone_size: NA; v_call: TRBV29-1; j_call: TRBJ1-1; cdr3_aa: CSVGGQGNTEAFF; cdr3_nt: TGCAGCGTCGGTGGACAGGGGAACACTGAAGCTTTCTTT
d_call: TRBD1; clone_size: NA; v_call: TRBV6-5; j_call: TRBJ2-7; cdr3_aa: CASGRTGSSYEQYF; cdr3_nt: TGTGCCAGTGGTCGGACAGGGAGCTCCTACGAGCAGTACTTC
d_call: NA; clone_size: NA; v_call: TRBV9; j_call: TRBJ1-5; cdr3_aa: CASSVDIRQPQHF; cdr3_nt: TGTGCCAGCAGCGTAGATATCCGTCAGCCCCAGCATTTT
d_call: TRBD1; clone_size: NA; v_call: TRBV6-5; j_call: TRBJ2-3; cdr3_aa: CASSYSSGQGRDTQYF; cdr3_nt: TGTGCCAGCAGTTATAGCTCGGGACAGGGAAGAGATACGCAGTATTTT
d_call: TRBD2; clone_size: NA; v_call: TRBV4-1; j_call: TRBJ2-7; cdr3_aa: CASSQGRGGPTYEQYF; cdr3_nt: TGCGCCAGCAGCCAAGGTCGCGGGGGGCCTACCTACGAGCAGTACTTC